The clone carrying this TCR beta chain was detected only a few times. The target antigen is unknown. This sample stems from a study of blood T cells in healthy people across ages. Study-level findings and limits: From one million sequenced T cells, diversity estimates were lower bounds.

CDR1 is LGHNA, CDR2 YSLEER, per germline. V was pared by 4 bases and J by 5 bases, with 11 bases of the junction left unmatched. The CDR3 extends over 16 amino acids. A J-beta primer mix and a sample-barcoded 5' primer were used in a second PCR of about 7 to 12 cycles. TCRdb recomputed calls from the 5' RACE reads with MiXCR, one row per CDR3 protein. The data show hundreds of thousands of distinct CDR3 sequences, with roughly 35% seen just once and over 10% held by the top ten. The V and J genes are TRBV4-3 and TRBJ2-3, with 8 nucleotides matching TRBD2. The specimen was blood. This clonotype was sampled from a man younger than 35 in good health. The CDR3 DNA reads as TGCGCCAGCAGCCTCCAAGCGGGGGCCGCGGTAGATACGCAGTATTTT. Protein sequence: CASSLQAGAAVDTQYF.